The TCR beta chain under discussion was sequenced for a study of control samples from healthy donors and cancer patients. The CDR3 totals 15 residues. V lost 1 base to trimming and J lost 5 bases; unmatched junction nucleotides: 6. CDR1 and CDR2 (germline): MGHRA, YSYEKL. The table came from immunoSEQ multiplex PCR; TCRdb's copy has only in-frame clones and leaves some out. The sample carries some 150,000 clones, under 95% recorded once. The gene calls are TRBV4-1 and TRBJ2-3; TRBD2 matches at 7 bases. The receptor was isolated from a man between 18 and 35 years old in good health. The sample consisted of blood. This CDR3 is CASSQVELAKDTQYF. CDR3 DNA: TGCGCCAGCAGCCAAGTCGAACTAGCGAAAGATACGCAGTATTTT.